A selection of T cell receptor beta chains follows, all from one sample in a study of regulatory T cells in long-lasting Graves disease. TCRdb re-derived calls from the multiplex PCR reads in MiXCR, one entry per CDR3 protein. The sample holds around 430,000 distinct CDR3 sequences, approximately 23% seen once. The sample consisted of peripheral blood mononuclear cells (PBMCs), taken when the disease was refractory, from a patient treated with antithyroid drugs. The receptors were sampled from a female donor with Graves disease. The CDR3 runs from the conserved cysteine through the conserved F or W. The D gene is left open where the match is weak. Size values are once, few and many counts, or a class for expanded clones, and some rows have none.

size: once; J: TRBJ1-1; D: .; V: TRBV9; CDR3: CASSVGIGTSSNTEAFF; DNA: TGTGCCAGCAGCGTAGGTATTGGGACATCCTCTAACACTGAAGCTTTCTTT
size: .; J: TRBJ2-5; D: .; V: TRBV9; CDR3: CASSINSQETQYF; DNA: TGTGCCAGCAGCATCAACAGCCAAGAGACCCAGTACTTC
size: many; J: TRBJ1-1; D: .; V: TRBV7-8; CDR3: CASSLSGLGTEAFF; DNA: TGTGCCAGCAGCTTGTCAGGGTTGGGCACTGAAGCTTTCTTT
size: .; J: TRBJ1-2; D: .; V: TRBV30; CDR3: CAHQPTGAGFGYTF; DNA: TGTGCCCACCAACCCACGGGAGCTGGGTTTGGCTACACCTTC
size: few; J: TRBJ1-1; D: .; V: TRBV4-1; CDR3: CASSRHPNRAGNTEAFF; DNA: TGCGCCAGCAGCCGACACCCAAACAGGGCTGGGAACACTGAAGCTTTCTTT
size: .; J: TRBJ1-6; D: .; V: TRBV18; CDR3: CASSPEGDSPLHF; DNA: TGTGCCAGCTCACCAGAAGGGGATTCACCCCTCCACTTT
size: few; J: TRBJ2-7; D: TRBD1; V: TRBV7-9; CDR3: CASSLAGTGHVLNEQYF; DNA: TGTGCCAGCAGCTTAGCCGGGACAGGGCACGTTTTGAACGAGCAGTACTTC
size: few; J: TRBJ1-4; D: .; V: TRBV5-5; CDR3: CASRADQKLFF; DNA: TGTGCCAGCAGGGCAGATCAAAAACTGTTTTTT
size: few; J: TRBJ1-2; D: .; V: TRBV29-1; CDR3: CSVEDLLGAQGYTF; DNA: TGCAGCGTTGAAGATTTGCTAGGGGCTCAAGGCTACACCTTC
size: many; J: TRBJ1-2; D: .; V: TRBV7-2; CDR3: CATTTWAGEYGYTF; DNA: TGTGCCACTACTACATGGGCAGGGGAATATGGCTACACCTTC
size: many; J: TRBJ1-2; D: TRBD1; V: TRBV11-2; CDR3: CASSPRGAWNYGYTF; DNA: TGTGCCAGCAGCCCCAGGGGGGCCTGGAACTATGGCTACACCTTC
size: .; J: TRBJ1-6; D: .; V: TRBV4-2; CDR3: CASSQVGDGTYNSPLHF; DNA: TGTGCCAGCAGCCAAGTGGGTGACGGGACCTATAATTCACCCCTCCACTTT
size: .; J: TRBJ2-7; D: TRBD1; V: TRBV6-1; CDR3: CASRIRDRGHEQYF; DNA: TGTGCCAGCAGAATCCGGGACAGGGGCCACGAGCAGTACTTC
size: .; J: TRBJ2-4; D: .; V: TRBV7-2; CDR3: CASSLGGMENIQYF; DNA: TGTGCCAGCAGCTTAGGAGGGATGGAAAACATTCAGTACTTC
size: many; J: TRBJ2-7; D: TRBD2; V: TRBV12-3/TRBV12-4; CDR3: CASSFGTSVPHEQYF; DNA: TGTGCCAGCAGTTTCGGGACTAGCGTTCCACACGAGCAGTACTTC
size: .; J: TRBJ1-3; D: .; V: TRBV10-3; CDR3: CAISESGGPGNTIYF; DNA: TGTGCCATCAGTGAGTCCGGGGGTCCTGGAAACACCATATATTTT
size: .; J: TRBJ2-4; D: .; V: TRBV15; CDR3: CATSRDIRGLRALNIQYF; DNA: TGTGCCACCAGCAGAGATATCCGGGGACTCAGAGCCCTAAACATTCAGTACTTC
size: many; J: TRBJ1-2; D: .; V: TRBV12-3/TRBV12-4; CDR3: CASSQDGDYGYTF; DNA: TGTGCCAGCAGCCAAGACGGTGACTATGGCTACACCTTC
size: many; J: TRBJ1-2; D: .; V: TRBV28; CDR3: CASSGRQFRTWYGYTF; DNA: TGTGCCAGCAGCGGAAGACAGTTTCGGACTTGGTATGGCTACACCTTC
size: few; J: TRBJ1-1; D: .; V: TRBV30; CDR3: CAWMIDHWTEAFF; DNA: TGTGCCTGGATGATAGACCATTGGACTGAAGCTTTCTTT
size: .; J: TRBJ2-5; D: .; V: TRBV29-1; CDR3: CSVEDGETQYF; DNA: TGCAGCGTTGAAGATGGTGAGACCCAGTACTTC
size: .; J: TRBJ2-4; D: .; V: TRBV27; CDR3: CASSLEPQSIQYF; DNA: TGTGCCAGCAGTTTGGAGCCACAGTCCATTCAGTACTTC
size: .; J: TRBJ2-2; D: .; V: TRBV15; CDR3: CATRGGVNTGELFF; DNA: TGTGCCACCAGAGGAGGTGTGAACACCGGGGAGCTGTTTTTT
size: few; J: TRBJ1-4; D: .; V: TRBV20-1; CDR3: CSARTTPQEKLFF; DNA: TGCAGTGCTAGAACGACACCCCAGGAAAAACTGTTTTTT
size: many; J: TRBJ1-2; D: .; V: TRBV20-1; CDR3: CSARDLQAYGYTF; DNA: TGCAGTGCTAGAGATCTTCAGGCCTATGGCTACACCTTC
size: .; J: TRBJ1-1; D: .; V: TRBV11-3; CDR3: CASSLGGGGLGPNTEAFF; DNA: TGTGCCAGCAGCTTAGGAGGTGGGGGGTTGGGGCCTAACACTGAAGCTTTCTTT
size: many; J: TRBJ2-7; D: .; V: TRBV28; CDR3: CASRTGLSSYEQYF; DNA: TGTGCCAGCAGGACAGGCCTCAGCTCCTACGAGCAGTACTTC
size: many; J: TRBJ2-5; D: .; V: TRBV9; CDR3: CASSARDTPQETQYF; DNA: TGTGCCAGCAGCGCCCGGGACACACCGCAAGAGACCCAGTACTTC
size: .; J: TRBJ1-2; D: TRBD1; V: TRBV9; CDR3: CASSTGQVNYGYTF; DNA: TGTGCCAGCAGCACCGGACAGGTCAACTATGGCTACACCTTC
size: .; J: TRBJ1-1; D: TRBD1; V: TRBV25-1; CDR3: CASGQGRNTEAFF; DNA: TGTGCCAGCGGACAGGGGAGGAACACTGAAGCTTTCTTT
size: few; J: TRBJ1-2; D: .; V: TRBV30; CDR3: CAWRGVGGEDYGYTF; DNA: TGTGCCTGGAGGGGTGTAGGGGGAGAGGACTATGGCTACACCTTC
size: .; J: TRBJ2-5; D: TRBD1; V: TRBV11-2; CDR3: CASSYAGTAGETQYF; DNA: TGTGCCAGCAGCTACGCCGGGACAGCAGGGGAGACCCAGTACTTC
size: .; J: TRBJ1-1; D: .; V: TRBV7-9; CDR3: CVAGGNPGTEAFF; DNA: TGTGTTGCTGGGGGTAACCCGGGCACTGAAGCTTTCTTT
size: many; J: TRBJ2-7; D: .; V: TRBV6-1; CDR3: CASGGASYEQYF; DNA: TGTGCCAGCGGGGGCGCCTCCTACGAGCAGTACTTC
size: .; J: TRBJ2-3; D: TRBD2; V: TRBV28; CDR3: CASSRGDGVGDTQYF; DNA: TGTGCCAGCAGTCGGGGGGATGGTGTGGGAGATACGCAGTATTTT